The source of this T cell receptor beta chain is a study of cytomegalovirus exposure and HLA in healthy donors. Findings and limits, study-wide: Most TCRs appeared rarely, but some public TCRs recurred in many donors.

Trimming stripped 2 bases from V and 3 bases from J, with 5 bases between. The germline V gene has CDR1 MNHNS and CDR2 SASEGT. There are 13 residues in the CDR3. PCR involved 60 Vbeta and 13 Jbeta primers. Sequencing was performed with immunoSEQ multiplex PCR; in TCRdb, only in-frame clones are kept and a portion is missing. The table shows 150,000 to 200,000 clones, with 65% to 75% occurring only once. This clone has more than one count but fewer than ten. The antigen remains unidentified. The chain carries TRBV6-1 and TRBJ1-3; D is ambiguous. This sequence originates from a human donor in good health. Sequencing was performed on PBMCs. CDR3 sequence: CASSETGGNTIYF. CDR3 sequence (DNA): TGTGCCAGCAGTGAAACGGGTGGAAACACCATATATTTT.